The 11 T cell receptor beta chains in this list originate from one sample, sequenced in a study of breast tumors, draining lymph nodes, adjacent tissues. TCRdb re-called the multiplex PCR reads through MiXCR, storing one row per CDR3 protein. This sample carries around 19,000 distinct CDR3 sequences, less than 40% of them seen once, and the ten largest clones take 11%. The sequenced sample consisted of breast tumor tissue. The source is a female donor with breast cancer. Some clones in this sample may be carry-over from other donors' samples.

This clonotype was detected ten times or more. The V and J genes are TRBV20-1 and TRBJ2-1, with TRBD2 matching 9 bases. Looked up from germline, CDR1 is DFQATT and CDR2 is SNEGSKA (reference sequence). The CDR3 totals 16 residues. The V segment lost 6 bases and the J segment 5 bases; nucleotides outside the gene matches: 14. As DNA, the CDR3 is TGCAGTGCCGGACTAGCGACCCACCTTGCCAACAATGAGCAGTTCTTC. This sequence encodes CSAGLATHLANNEQFF.

The rearrangement links TRBV20-1 to TRBJ1-2; D unclear. There are 10 residues in the CDR3. Germline V gene lookup returns CDR1 DFQATT and CDR2 SNEGSKA (reference sequence). The CDR3 spells CRPEIYGYTF. Written as DNA, the CDR3 is TGCAGACCGGAAATCTATGGCTACACCTTC.

This clonotype was recorded many times. The rearrangement joins TRBV20-1 to TRBJ2-1, with no clear D. This CDR3 is built from 11 residues. Trimming left V 0 bases short and J 4 bases short, with 1 base between. Germline CDR1 and CDR2: DFQATT and SNEGSKA (reference sequence). CDR3 sequence: CSARDYNEQFF. The DNA for the CDR3 is TGCAGTGCTAGAGATTACAATGAGCAGTTCTTC.

A note on this clonotype: Germline and junction disagree at one end, which may indicate a read error. The chain uses TRBV6-1 and TRBJ1-6, with a possible D match to TRBD1 (5 bases). Germline CDR1 reads MNHNS; CDR2 reads SASEGT. CDR3 length equals 15 residues. This chain's CDR3 is CASSANSQRGSPPHF. CDR3 nucleotides: TGTGCCAGCAGTGCAAACAGCCAGCGGGGCTCACCCCCCCACTTT.

This clonotype showed up many times. The rearrangement links TRBV7-8 to TRBJ1-2; the D is unclear. Germline CDR1 is SGHVS and CDR2 is FQNEAQ. Trimming took off 0 bases at V and 5 bases at J, with 7 bases between the two ends. The CDR3 totals 13 residues. CDR3 DNA sequence: TGTGCCAGCAGCTTAGCGCGAGAGTATGGCTACACCTTC. Translated: CASSLAREYGYTF.

By sample share, this clonotype is medium-sized (0.01 to 0.1%). This CDR3 reads CACRAHSGNTIYF. The CDR3 nucleotides read TGTGCCTGCCGGGCCCATTCTGGAAACACCATATATTTT. The chain uses TRBV30 and TRBJ1-3, with D unresolved. This CDR3 has 13 amino acids. The V end was cut by 6 bases, the J end by 1 base, with 10 bases between. From germline, CDR1 is GTSNPN and CDR2 SVGIG (reference sequence).

The table lists this clonotype with many counts. The chain uses TRBV6-5 and TRBJ2-5; D gene uncertain. V was trimmed by 5 bases and J by 4 bases, leaving 11 bases between them. The V gene's germline CDR1 is MNHEY and CDR2 SVGAGI. CDR3 length: 13 residues. In nucleotides, the CDR3 is TGTGCCAGCAGTCCTAGTGGCACAGAGACCCAGTACTTC. This codes for CASSPSGTETQYF.

This clonotype qualifies as medium-sized. The junction departs from germline at one end; a sequencing error may be responsible. V and J are TRBV7-2 and TRBJ2-1; TRBD2 matches at 9 bases. The CDR3 is made up of 17 amino acids. Germline V gives CDR1 SGHTA, CDR2 FQGNSA. Here the CDR3 reads CASGFQLSGSSYNEQFF. The CDR3 DNA follows: TGTGCCAGCGGCTTTCAACTTAGCGGGAGCTCCTACAATGAGCAGTTCTTC.

This clonotype was picked up many times. Here the CDR3 DNA reads TGTGCCAGCAGTTTACTTGGGGCGGCCAAATTCTACGAGCAGTACTTC. Its translation: CASSLLGAAKFYEQYF. The chain is built from TRBV27 and TRBJ2-7; tentative D call: TRBD1 (5 bases). The ends were cut back, 2 bases at V and 3 bases at J, with 17 bases in the middle. This CDR3 region has 16 residues. CDR1 MNHEY and CDR2 SMNVEV come from the germline V gene (reference sequence).

The chain is built from TRBV15 and TRBJ2-5, with 7 bases that match TRBD2. V shed 0 bases, J shed 2 bases, and the junction held 3 bases outside the gene matches. This CDR3 is built from 15 residues. Germline V gene data show CDR1 as LNHNV and CDR2 as YYDKDF (reference sequence). Here the CDR3 DNA reads TGTGCCACCAGCAGAGATTTTAGCGGGCAAGAGACCCAGTACTTC. Its translation: CATSRDFSGQETQYF.

As to this clonotype: A much more abundant neighbour one base away suggests this may be a read error. The chain links TRBV18 to TRBJ2-3; D may be TRBD1 (6 bases). There are 16 residues in the CDR3. Trimming took off 3 bases at V and 6 bases at J, with 19 bases between the two ends. Germline V gene data show CDR1 as KGHSH and CDR2 as LQKENI. The CDR3 DNA reads as TGTGCCAGCTCACCCGGACTGTCTCAGAGGGGGGATACGCAGTATTTT. This encodes CASSPGLSQRGDTQYF.